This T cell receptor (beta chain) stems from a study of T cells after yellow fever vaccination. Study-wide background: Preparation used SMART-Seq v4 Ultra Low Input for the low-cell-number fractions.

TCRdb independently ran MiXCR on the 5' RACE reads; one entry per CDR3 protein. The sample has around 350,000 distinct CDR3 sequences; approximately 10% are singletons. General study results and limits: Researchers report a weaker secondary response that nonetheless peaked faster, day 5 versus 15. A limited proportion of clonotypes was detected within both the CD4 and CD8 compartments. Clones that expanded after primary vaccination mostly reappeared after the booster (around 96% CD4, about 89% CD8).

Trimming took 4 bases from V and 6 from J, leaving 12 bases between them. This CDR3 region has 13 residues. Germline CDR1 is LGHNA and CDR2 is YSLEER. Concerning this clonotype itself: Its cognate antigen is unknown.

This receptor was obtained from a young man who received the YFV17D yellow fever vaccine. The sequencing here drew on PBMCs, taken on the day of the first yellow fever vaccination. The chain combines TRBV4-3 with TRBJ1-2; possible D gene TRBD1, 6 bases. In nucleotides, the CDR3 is TGCGCCAGCAGCCGAGACAGGAATGATGGCTACACCTTC. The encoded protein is CASSRDRNDGYTF.